This T cell receptor (beta chain) emerged from a study of cytomegalovirus exposure and HLA in healthy donors. Looking at the study overall: In terms of ancestry, the Caucasian-associated cluster contained roughly 80% of the approximately 430 genotyped donors. General observations from the study: Being productive about 90% or about 30% of the time was typical of most TCR beta V segments in an earlier analysis. Cytomegalovirus-associated status was assigned to around 160 TCR beta chains.

With 60 Vbeta and 13 Jbeta primers, the PCR was carried out. Profiling relied on immunoSEQ multiplex PCR, and the TCRdb table lists in-frame clones only, not all of them. This sample has approximately 110,000 clones, with around 75% found just once. This clone came up once. Its antigen remains unknown. The CDR3 extends over 16 amino acids. The V end lost 5 bases, the J end lost 5 bases, and 21 bases lay between the germline ends. Germline V lookup: CDR1 SGHVS, CDR2 FQNEAQ. This chain connects TRBV7-8 to TRBJ2-5, with a possible D match to TRBD1 (6 bases). Sequencing was done on a sample of PBMCs. This sequence originates from a woman aged 30 to 39 in good health and CMV-seronegative. The CDR3 DNA sequence: TGTGCCAGCAGCGCAGAACCGGGACAACTTTGGGAGACCCAGTACTTC. It yields the protein CASSAEPGQLWETQYF.